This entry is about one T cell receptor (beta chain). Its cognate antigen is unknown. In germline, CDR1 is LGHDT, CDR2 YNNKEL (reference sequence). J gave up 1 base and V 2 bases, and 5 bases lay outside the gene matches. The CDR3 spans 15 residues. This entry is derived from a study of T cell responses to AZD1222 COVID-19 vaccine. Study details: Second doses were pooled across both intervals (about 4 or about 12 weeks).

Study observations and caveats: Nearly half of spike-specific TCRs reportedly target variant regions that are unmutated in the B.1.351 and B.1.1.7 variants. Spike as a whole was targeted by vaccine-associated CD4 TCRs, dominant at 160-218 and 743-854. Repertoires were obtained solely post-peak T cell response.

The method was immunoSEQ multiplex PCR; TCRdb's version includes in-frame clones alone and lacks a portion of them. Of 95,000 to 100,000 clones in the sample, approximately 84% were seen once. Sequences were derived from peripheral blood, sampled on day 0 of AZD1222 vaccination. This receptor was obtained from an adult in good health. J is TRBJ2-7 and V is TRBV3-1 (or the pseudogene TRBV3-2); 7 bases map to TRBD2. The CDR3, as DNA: TGTGCCAGCAGCCAAAATAGCGGGCCATCCTACGAGCAGTACTTC. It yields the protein CASSQNSGPSYEQYF.